A single sample gave rise to the 26 T cell receptor beta chains below, sequenced in a study of T cells in Graves' hyperthyroidism and ophthalmopathy. Amplification yielded TCR beta CDR3 regions, with RNA transcripts as the source. Initially, a first-round RT-PCR of the TCR CDR3 employed the HTBI primer set. One entry per CDR3 protein, called by TCRdb with MiXCR from the multiplex PCR reads. Counted here are 250,000 to 300,000 distinct CDR3 sequences, 10% to 15% occurring once; the ten biggest clones make up 6.5% to 10%. Sequenced input: blood. The receptors shown here come from a woman in her 30s with Graves' hyperthyroidism that later progressed to Graves' ophthalmopathy.

This clonotype was counted at least ten times. The rearrangement uses TRBV6-1 and TRBJ2-1, with 8 bases fitting TRBD2. CDR1 and CDR2 (germline): MNHNS, SASEGT. The V and J ends lost 6 bases and 2 bases, in that order; junction bases with no gene match: 6. CDR3 length: 15 residues. CDR3 residues: CASRDYSGTYNEQFF. The DNA of the CDR3 is TGTGCCAGCAGGGATTATAGCGGGACCTACAATGAGCAGTTCTTC.

This clonotype was counted ten times or more. This chain links TRBV2 with TRBJ2-3, with D tentatively TRBD1 (5 bases). Trimming pared 3 bases from V and 4 bases from J, leaving 8 bases between. Germline values: CDR1 SNHLY, CDR2 FYNNEI. The CDR3 loop spans 13 amino acids. CDR3 loop: CASSETAADTQYF. The CDR3 bases are TGTGCCAGCAGTGAGACAGCCGCAGATACGCAGTATTTT.

This clonotype was detected a few times. The chain links TRBV19 to TRBJ2-1, with 9 bases that match TRBD1. This CDR3 region has 15 residues. Germline V gene sequence: CDR1 LNHDA, CDR2 SQIVND (reference sequence). J lost 4 bases, V lost 4 bases, and 5 bases had no gene match. Here the CDR3 reads CASSKGTGNYNEQFF. CDR3 bases: TGTGCCAGTAGTAAAGGGACAGGGAATTACAATGAGCAGTTCTTC.

Of note for this clonotype: A junction end diverges from the germline sequence, so it may reflect a read error. The CDR3 here is CASSVGEGYNERFF. The CDR3 DNA follows: TGCGCCAGCAGTGTGGGGGAGGGGTACAATGAGCGGTTCTTC. J is TRBJ2-1 and V is TRBV5-1; 7 bases fit TRBD2. Germline V gives CDR1 SGHRS, CDR2 YFSETQ. CDR3 length: 14 residues.

The V gene is TRBV19, the J gene TRBJ1-1; maybe TRBD1 (5 bases). The germline V gene encodes CDR1 LNHDA and CDR2 SQIVND (reference sequence). The CDR3 runs to 15 residues. Trimming took 4 bases from V and 4 from J, leaving 16 bases between them. The CDR3 loop is CASSNPWRGSTEAFF. CDR3 nucleotide sequence: TGTGCCAGTAGTAATCCCTGGAGGGGATCCACTGAAGCTTTCTTT. Full variable domain (missing parts from reference TRBV19 and TRBJ1-1): DGGITQSPKYLFRKEGQNVTLSCEQNLNHDAMYWYRQDPGQGLRLIYYSQIVNDFQKGDIAEGYSVSREKKESFPLTVTSAQKNPTAFYLCASSNPWRGSTEAFFGQGTRLTVV.

This clonotype was counted many times. The chain carries TRBV4-3 and TRBJ2-7, with D perhaps TRBD1 (6 bases). CDR3 length: 14 residues. Between the trimmed V and J ends, which lost 4 bases and 1 base, there was a span of 11 bases. Germline CDR1 reads LGHNA; CDR2 reads YSLEER. CDR3 loop: CASSPGQWSYEQYF. DNA of the CDR3: TGCGCCAGCAGCCCCGGACAGTGGTCCTACGAGCAGTACTTC.

Ten or more counts support this clonotype. The chain is built from TRBV30 and TRBJ2-1; D perhaps matches TRBD1 (6 bases). From germline, CDR1 is GTSNPN and CDR2 SVGIG (reference sequence). The CDR3 length is 12 residues. The V gene lost 1 base and the J gene lost 7 bases, with 8 bases spanning the gap. The DNA of the CDR3 is TGTGCCTGGAGTGGACAGGCGAATGAGCAGTTCTTC. This encodes CAWSGQANEQFF.

V and J are TRBV2 and TRBJ2-1; 7 nucleotides line up with TRBD1. In germline, CDR1 is SNHLY, CDR2 FYNNEI. J lost 2 bases, V lost 5 bases, and 6 bases had no gene match. This CDR3 region has 15 residues. The chain's CDR3 is CASSSPTGAYNEQFF. CDR3 in DNA: TGTGCCAGCAGTTCGCCTACAGGGGCCTACAATGAGCAGTTCTTC.

At least ten counts were recorded for this clonotype. The rearrangement uses TRBV7-6 and TRBJ1-1, with a tentative D call TRBD1 (6 bases). There are 14 residues in the CDR3. The germline V gene encodes CDR1 SGHVS and CDR2 FNYEAQ. Trimming pared 5 bases from V and 8 bases from J, leaving 18 bases between. The CDR3 here is CASSQILGGFEAFF. The CDR3 region has the DNA TGTGCCAGCAGCCAAATATTAGGGGGTTTCGAAGCTTTCTTT.

There are many counts of this clonotype. Here the CDR3 DNA reads TGTGCCACCAGTGACCCGGACAACCGCGGCTACACCTTC. This gives the protein CATSDPDNRGYTF. V gene TRBV24-1 combines with J gene TRBJ1-2, with D tentatively TRBD1 (5 bases). Germline CDR1 is KGHDR and CDR2 is SFDVKD. The V end lost 4 bases, the J end lost 8 bases, and 13 bases lay between the germline ends. CDR3 size: 13 residues.

This clonotype was seen at least ten times. The rearrangement links TRBV12-3 or TRBV12-4 to TRBJ2-1; tentatively, D is TRBD1 or TRBD2 (5 bases each). With 10 bases removed from V and 9 bases from J, the gap between germline ends came to 19 bases. CDR3 length: 13 residues. This CDR3 reads CATTGPGMSEQFF. The CDR3 bases are TGTGCCACCACGGGACCGGGGATGAGTGAGCAGTTCTTC.

This clonotype was counted many times. The rearrangement uses TRBV6-1 and TRBJ2-7, with D possibly TRBD2 on 7 matching bases. Trimming took off 5 bases at V and 4 bases at J, with 27 bases between the two ends. Germline V gene data show CDR1 as MNHNS and CDR2 as SASEGT. The CDR3 spans 18 residues. Here the CDR3 DNA reads TGTGCCAGCAGTTTCCGGGGGGCCTCCGGGACGACTCGTTACGAGCAGTACTTC. It yields the protein CASSFRGASGTTRYEQYF.

This clonotype was found many times. The chain has TRBV7-3 and TRBJ2-7, with D possibly being TRBD2 (5 bases). V lost 5 bases to trimming and J lost 0 bases, with 11 bases between them. Germline CDR1 SGHTA, CDR2 FQGTGA. The CDR3 is 14 residues long. CDR3 sequence: CASSPDYSSYEQYF. CDR3 nucleotide sequence: TGTGCCAGCAGCCCCGACTATAGCTCCTACGAGCAGTACTTC.

This chain joins TRBV7-9 and TRBJ1-5; D not certain. Germline values: CDR1 SEHNR, CDR2 FQNEAQ (reference sequence). This CDR3 spans 13 amino acids. The ends were cut back, 2 bases at V and 7 bases at J, with 9 bases in the middle. CDR3 in amino acids: CASSLKGGQPQHF. The DNA of the CDR3 is TGTGCCAGCAGCTTAAAGGGAGGACAGCCCCAGCATTTT.

This clonotype was recorded a few times. The genes are TRBV24-1 and TRBJ2-2; no firm D call. The length of the CDR3 is 14 residues. The V and J ends lost 3 bases and 7 bases respectively, with 11 bases between them. Germline V lookup: CDR1 KGHDR, CDR2 SFDVKD. The CDR3 sequence: CATSDAPLDGELFF. CDR3 nucleotides: TGTGCCACCAGTGATGCCCCTTTGGACGGGGAGCTGTTTTTT.

This clonotype was picked up many times. The rearrangement links TRBV20-1 to TRBJ2-2, with D possibly TRBD2 on 5 matching bases. CDR3 length: 16 amino acids. Germline V gene data show CDR1 as DFQATT and CDR2 as SNEGSKA (reference sequence). Trimming pared 0 bases from V and 2 bases from J, leaving 13 bases between. The CDR3 region has the DNA TGCAGTGCTAGAGATTTTTTGGGAGATAACACCGGGGAGCTGTTTTTT. It codes for CSARDFLGDNTGELFF.

At least ten counts were recorded for this clonotype. The rearrangement uses TRBV18 and TRBJ2-1, with TRBD1 as a possible D gene (5 bases). The germline gives CDR1 KGHSH, CDR2 LQKENI. V was clipped by 3 bases and J by 4 bases, with 10 bases between them. This CDR3 contains 14 residues. The CDR3 DNA reads as TGTGCCAGCTCACCTCCGACAGTATACAATGAGCAGTTCTTC. Its protein is CASSPPTVYNEQFF.

This clonotype appeared many times. This chain links TRBV6-2 or TRBV6-3 with TRBJ1-1, with D hard to call. The V and J ends lost 7 bases and 7 bases respectively, with 13 bases between them. The CDR3 spans 12 residues. Germline V CDR1 and CDR2: MNHEY, SVGEGT. The CDR3 protein is CASNGLEDEAFF. CDR3 nucleotide sequence: TGTGCCAGCAACGGCTTAGAGGATGAAGCTTTCTTT.

This clonotype occurred many times. V usage is TRBV3-1 and J usage is TRBJ2-7, with D uncertain. The CDR3 has 11 amino acids. The germline V and J ends were trimmed by 1 base and 6 bases, with 4 bases remaining between them. Looked up from germline, CDR1 is LGHDT and CDR2 is YNNKEL (reference sequence). CDR3 nucleotides: TGTGCCAGCAGCCAAGGGCGCGAGCAGTACTTC. The encoded protein is CASSQGREQYF.

This clonotype showed up many times. The CDR3 loop reads CAWRLLGGYEQYF. The DNA for the CDR3 is TGTGCCTGGAGGCTCCTGGGGGGTTACGAGCAGTACTTC. The chain carries TRBV30 and TRBJ2-7; a possible D gene is TRBD2 (6 bases). Germline lookup yields CDR1 GTSNPN and CDR2 SVGIG (reference sequence). Trimming left V 3 bases short and J 4 bases short, with 13 bases between. The CDR3 is 13 amino acids. The variable domain in full, completed from reference TRBV30 and TRBJ2-7, reads SQTIHQWPATLVQPVGSPLSLECTVEGTSNPNLYWYRQAAGRGLQLLFYSVGIGQISSEVPQNLSASRPQDRQFILSSKKLLLSDSGFYLCAWRLLGGYEQYFGPGTRLTVT.

There are many counts of this clonotype. The chain carries TRBV18 and TRBJ2-1; D is ambiguous. The germline CDR1 and CDR2 sequences are KGHSH and LQKENI. This CDR3 has 13 amino acids. Trimming pared 1 base from V and 8 bases from J, leaving 9 bases between. The CDR3 DNA sequence: TGTGCCAGCTCACCACAGGGTTACGATGAGCAGTTCTTC. This codes for CASSPQGYDEQFF.

The sample holds a few counts of this clonotype. The gene calls are TRBV7-9 and TRBJ1-1; D gene unclear. The germline V gene has CDR1 SEHNR and CDR2 FQNEAQ (reference sequence). The CDR3 covers 15 residues. Trimming took 2 bases from V and 10 from J, leaving 20 bases between them. The CDR3 region has the DNA TGTGCCAGCAGCTTATGGATTACGGAACCCCGGGGAGCTTTCTTT. Translated: CASSLWITEPRGAFF.

This clonotype was seen many times. The chain employs TRBV7-2 and TRBJ1-1; D gene ambiguous. V lost 5 bases and J 1 base, leaving 8 bases between the germline ends. The CDR3 covers 13 residues. Germline V gene data show CDR1 as SGHTA and CDR2 as FQGNSA. The CDR3 loop is CASSRQANTEAFF. Here the CDR3 DNA reads TGTGCCAGCAGCCGCCAGGCGAACACTGAAGCTTTCTTT.

This clonotype was detected a few times. The chain is built from TRBV6-2 or TRBV6-3 and TRBJ2-1, with D possibly being TRBD1 or TRBD2 (6 bases each). The CDR3 is made up of 14 amino acids. Trimming took 9 bases from V and 12 from J, leaving 24 bases between them. Germline V gives CDR1 MNHEY, CDR2 SVGEGT. DNA for the CDR3: TGTGCCAGTGGGGGGCGGGGAGGTAGTGAAGCGCAGTTCTTC. The encoded protein is CASGGRGGSEAQFF.

There are many counts of this clonotype. This chain connects TRBV14 to TRBJ2-1; D remains ambiguous. The CDR3 covers 16 residues. V was cut by 0 bases and J by 9 bases, with 18 bases left in between. Germline V gives CDR1 SGHDN, CDR2 FVKESK. Here the CDR3 reads CASSQDADRPVPEQFF. The CDR3 DNA follows: TGTGCCAGCAGCCAAGACGCGGACCGTCCCGTCCCTGAGCAGTTCTTC.

Comment on this clonotype: A junction end diverges from the germline sequence, so it may reflect a read error. The chain couples TRBV24-1 to TRBJ2-7, with TRBD1 as a possible D gene (5 bases). Germline V CDR1 and CDR2: KGHDR, SFDVKD. The CDR3 totals 15 residues. CDR3 sequence: CAASDPGAGNYEQYF. The DNA of the CDR3 is TGTGCCGCCAGTGATCCTGGGGCAGGCAACTACGAGCAGTACTTC.